The text below deals with one TCR beta chain. The sample comes from a study of blood T cell repertoires in COVID-19. Only in-frame clones appear in the TCRdb table, and some are missing; sequencing was by immunoSEQ multiplex PCR. The top ten clones hold roughly 9.8% of a sample with 200,000 to 300,000 clones, about nine tenths of them seen once. The CDR3 runs 11 residues. CDR1 DFQATT and CDR2 SNEGSKA come from the germline V gene (reference sequence). The rearrangement joins TRBV20-1 to TRBJ2-1; D ambiguous. The sample consisted of peripheral blood. The source of this sequence is a middle-aged man who had recovered from COVID-19. The CDR3 DNA reads TGCAGCACTGCGCCCTACAATGAGCAGTTCTTC. Its protein is CSTAPYNEQFF.